What follows are 10 T cell receptor beta chains derived from one specimen sequenced in a study of cytomegalovirus exposure and HLA in healthy donors. PCR employed 60 Vbeta and 13 Jbeta primers. Measured with immunoSEQ multiplex PCR; TCRdb has only the in-frame clones, and not every one. The sample carries over 130,000 clones, roughly four fifths recorded once. Sequencing was carried out using PBMCs. The receptors stem from a man aged 25 to 40 in good health and CMV-seropositive.

J is TRBJ1-1 and V is TRBV7-8; D is ambiguous. The V gene lost 1 base and the J gene lost 7 bases, with 10 bases spanning the gap. The CDR3 has 13 amino acids. CDR1 is SGHVS and CDR2 is FQNEAQ in the germline V gene. The CDR3: CASSLGQVVEAFF. The CDR3 DNA reads TGTGCCAGCAGCTTAGGGCAGGTGGTTGAAGCTTTCTTT. Full variable domain (outside the CDR3, taken from reference TRBV7-8 and TRBJ1-1): GAGVSQSPRYKVAKRGQDVALRCDPISGHVSLFWYQQALGQGPEFLTYFQNEAQLDKSGLPSDRFFAERPEGSVSTLKIQRTQQEDSAVYLCASSLGQVVEAFFGQGTRLTVV.

The rearrangement joins TRBV27 to TRBJ1-5; 7 bases line up with TRBD1. The V gene's germline CDR1 is MNHEY and CDR2 SMNVEV (reference sequence). With 3 bases clipped from V and 5 bases from J, the junction kept 1 base outside the gene matches. This CDR3 contains 13 residues. The chain's CDR3 is CASSFQGDQPQHF. The CDR3 DNA reads TGTGCCAGCAGTTTCCAGGGGGATCAGCCCCAGCATTTT.

The V call is TRBV5-1, the J call TRBJ2-7; perhaps TRBD1 as D (6 bases). The V and J ends lost 4 bases and 5 bases respectively, with 16 bases between them. The CDR3 sequence is 14 residues long. Germline V gene lookup returns CDR1 SGHRS and CDR2 YFSETQ. CDR3 loop: CASSQGHEGDEQYF. CDR3 in DNA: TGCGCCAGCAGCCAGGGTCATGAGGGGGACGAGCAGTACTTC.

This chain uses TRBV7-2 with TRBJ1-1; TRBD1 is a possible D gene (6 bases). The germline CDR1 and CDR2 sequences are SGHTA and FQGNSA. V was trimmed by 1 base and J by 5 bases, leaving 11 bases between them. This CDR3 region has 14 residues. As DNA, the CDR3 is TGTGCCAGCAGCTTAGGAGGGGGTCGGACTGAAGCTTTCTTT. Its translation is CASSLGGGRTEAFF.

Details on this clone: Other DNA sequences from this sample encode an identical CDR3 as well. This chain connects TRBV29-1 to TRBJ2-1; 9 positions agree with TRBD2. V trimming: 4 bases; J trimming: 4 bases; junction bases outside the gene matches: 5. The CDR3 extends over 14 amino acids. CDR1 is SQVTM and CDR2 is ANQGSEA in the germline V gene. CDR3 sequence: CSVGLAGGYNEQFF. CDR3 in DNA: TGCAGCGTTGGACTGGCGGGAGGGTACAATGAGCAGTTCTTC.

The chain joins TRBV28 to TRBJ2-3; TRBD2 aligns across 11 bases. The germline V gene encodes CDR1 MDHEN and CDR2 SYDVKM. The CDR3 spans 15 residues. Trimming took 5 bases from V and 1 from J; bases not matched to a gene: 2. The CDR3 sequence: CASSRSGGGTDTQYF. Written as DNA, the CDR3 is TGTGCCAGCAGTCGTAGCGGGGGGGGCACAGATACGCAGTATTTT.

CDR3 in DNA: TGTGCCAGCAGCTTGGTAGCGTACAGCACAGATACGCAGTATTTT. Protein: CASSLVAYSTDTQYF. This chain links TRBV5-6 with TRBJ2-3; D is perhaps TRBD2 (5 bases). Trimming cost V 0 bases and J 0 bases, with 8 bases left between them. Germline V gene sequence: CDR1 SGHDT, CDR2 YYEEEE. This CDR3 spans 15 amino acids. Filled out from reference TRBV5-6 and TRBJ2-3, the complete variable domain reads DAGVTQSPTHLIKTRGQQVTLRCSPKSGHDTVSWYQQALGQGPQFIFQYYEEEERQRGNFPDRFSGHQFPNYSSELNVNALLLGDSALYLCASSLVAYSTDTQYFGPGTRLTVL.

This chain uses TRBV5-5 with TRBJ2-7, with D possibly matching TRBD2 (5 bases). This CDR3 has 15 residues. The V gene's germline CDR1 is SGHKS and CDR2 YYEKEE (reference sequence). The V end lost 0 bases, the J end lost 3 bases, and 13 bases lay between the germline ends. The CDR3 reads CASSLGVSESYEQYF. The CDR3 DNA follows: TGTGCCAGCAGCTTGGGGGTTAGCGAGAGCTACGAGCAGTACTTC.

The chain uses TRBV6-1 and TRBJ1-1; no clear D gene. The CDR3 loop spans 13 amino acids. CDR1 and CDR2 (germline): MNHNS, SASEGT. V gave up 5 bases and J gave up 1 base, with 8 bases separating them. As DNA, the CDR3 is TGTGCCAGCAGTCTACTCTGGAACACTGAAGCTTTCTTT. Its protein product is CASSLLWNTEAFF.

The genes are TRBV6-5 and TRBJ1-4; D is uncertain. The CDR3 loop spans 13 amino acids. Germline CDR1 MNHEY, CDR2 SVGAGI. The V and J ends lost 0 bases and 8 bases respectively, with 7 bases between them. CDR3: CASSYSQLEKLFF. The CDR3 DNA is TGTGCCAGCAGTTACTCCCAGTTGGAAAAACTGTTTTTT.